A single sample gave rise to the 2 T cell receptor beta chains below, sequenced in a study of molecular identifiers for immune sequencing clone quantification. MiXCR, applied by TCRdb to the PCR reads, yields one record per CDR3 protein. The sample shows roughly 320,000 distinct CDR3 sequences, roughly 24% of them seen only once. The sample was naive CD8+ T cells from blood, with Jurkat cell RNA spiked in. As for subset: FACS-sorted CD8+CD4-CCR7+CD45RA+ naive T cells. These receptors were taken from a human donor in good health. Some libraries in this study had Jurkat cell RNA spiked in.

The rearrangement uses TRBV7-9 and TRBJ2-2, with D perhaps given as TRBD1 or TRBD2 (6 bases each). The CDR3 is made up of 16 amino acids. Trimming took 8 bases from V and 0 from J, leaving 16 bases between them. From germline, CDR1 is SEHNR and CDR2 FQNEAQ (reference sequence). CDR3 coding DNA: TGTGCCAGCCCGCATTCCGGGGGCGCGAACACCGGGGAGCTGTTTTTT. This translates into CASPHSGGANTGELFF.

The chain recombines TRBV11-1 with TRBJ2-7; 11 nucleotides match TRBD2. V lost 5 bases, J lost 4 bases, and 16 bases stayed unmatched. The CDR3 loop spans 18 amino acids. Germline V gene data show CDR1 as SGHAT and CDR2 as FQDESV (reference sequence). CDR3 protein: CASSEAGTSGPGGYEQYF. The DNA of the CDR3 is TGTGCCAGCAGCGAAGCCGGGACTAGCGGCCCTGGCGGATACGAGCAGTACTTC.